These 10 T cell receptor beta chains originate from one sample sequenced in a study of T cell responses to AZD1222 COVID-19 vaccine. Sequencing used immunoSEQ multiplex PCR; TCRdb keeps in-frame clones, though not all of them. The table records 44,000 or so clones, around 80% of them present only once. Sequenced here: peripheral blood, sampled on day 0 of AZD1222 vaccination. The receptor source for this set is an adult in good health.

This clone was detected only a few times. This chain links TRBV5-1 with TRBJ2-2; the D call may be TRBD1 or TRBD2 (5 bases each). The CDR3 is made up of 15 amino acids. Trimming took 4 bases from V and 8 from J, leaving 18 bases between them. CDR1 SGHRS and CDR2 YFSETQ come from the germline V gene. CDR3 nucleotide sequence: TGCGCCAGCAGCCCTTACGCCGGGGCTAGAGGGGAGCTGTTTTTT. This gives the protein CASSPYAGARGELFF. Variable domain in full (rest from reference TRBV5-1 and TRBJ2-2): KAGVTQTPRYLIKTRGQQVTLSCSPISGHRSVSWYQQTPGQGLQFLFEYFSETQRNKGNFPGRFSGRQFSNSRSEMNVSTLELGDSALYLCASSPYAGARGELFFGEGSRLTVL.

This clone was picked up one time. The rearrangement links TRBV5-5 to TRBJ1-6, with no clear D. There are 16 residues in the CDR3. CDR1 and CDR2 (germline): SGHKS, YYEKEE (reference sequence). V gave up 7 bases and J gave up 0 bases, with 14 bases separating them. The CDR3 nucleotides are TGTGCCAGCTCCCAGGACCCTAGCTCCTATAATTCACCCCTCCACTTT. Translation gives CASSQDPSSYNSPLHF.

The chain joins TRBV6-2 or TRBV6-3 to TRBJ1-1; D is perhaps TRBD1 (5 bases). Germline values: CDR1 MNHEY, CDR2 SVGEGT. The CDR3 covers 17 residues. Trimming pared 2 bases from V and 1 base from J, leaving 17 bases between. CDR3 in amino acids: CASSYPLKGTRNTEAFF. For the CDR3, the DNA is TGTGCCAGCAGTTACCCGTTGAAGGGGACCCGGAACACTGAAGCTTTCTTT.

This clone was recorded once. The chain uses TRBV6-5 and TRBJ1-5; D is perhaps TRBD1 (5 bases). The CDR3 is made up of 15 amino acids. In germline, CDR1 is MNHEY, CDR2 SVGAGI. Trimming stripped 0 bases from V and 0 bases from J, with 6 bases between. The CDR3 coding sequence is TGTGCCAGCAGTTACTCAGGGGCTAGCAATCAGCCCCAGCATTTT. Residues: CASSYSGASNQPQHF.

The chain uses TRBV19 and TRBJ2-1; TRBD2 aligns across 15 bases. Germline V CDR1 and CDR2: LNHDA, SQIVND (reference sequence). The CDR3 covers 18 residues. With 6 bases clipped from V and 7 bases from J, the junction kept 13 bases outside the gene matches. The CDR3 sequence is CASRMRSAGLAGGNEQFF. CDR3 nucleotides: TGTGCCAGTAGAATGAGATCGGCAGGACTAGCGGGGGGGAATGAGCAGTTCTTC.

The J gene is TRBJ1-2, the V gene TRBV9; D call uncertain. Germline-derived CDR1 and CDR2 are SGDLS and YYNGEE. The ends were cut back, 0 bases at V and 5 bases at J, with 5 bases in the middle. The CDR3 is made up of 12 amino acids. This chain's CDR3 is CASSVVGYGYTF. Written as DNA, the CDR3 is TGTGCCAGCAGCGTAGTAGGATATGGCTACACCTTC.

This chain connects TRBV3-1 (or the pseudogene TRBV3-2) to TRBJ1-1; D may be TRBD1 (5 bases). The CDR3 has 14 residues. Germline-derived CDR1 and CDR2 are LGHDT and YNNKEL (reference sequence). V lost 4 bases and J lost 7, with 16 bases in between. CDR3 coding DNA: TGTGCCAGCAGCCGGGCCGGACGGGGGGGTGAAGCTTTCTTT. This translates into CASSRAGRGGEAFF.

This clone was recorded a few times. V usage is TRBV28 and J usage is TRBJ1-2; D is undetermined. The CDR3 is 14 amino acids. V was pared by 6 bases and J by 0 bases, with 11 bases between. Germline V gene sequence: CDR1 MDHEN, CDR2 SYDVKM. CDR3 coding DNA: TGTGCCAGCAGCAGCCCACCCTCTAACTATGGCTACACCTTC. Translation: CASSSPPSNYGYTF.

Of note for this clone: The junction and the germline gene differ at one end; a read error may be behind it. The chain joins TRBV6-1 to TRBJ2-7, with D perhaps TRBD2 (5 bases). In germline, CDR1 is MNHNS, CDR2 SASEGT. This CDR3 has 13 residues. The CDR3 bases are TGTGCCAGCAGAGAAGGGAGCTCCTACGAGCAGTACTTC. The encoded protein is CASREGSSYEQYF.

The J gene is TRBJ2-7, the V gene TRBV2; TRBD2 agrees at 8 bases. The CDR3 loop spans 16 amino acids. Germline CDR1 reads SNHLY; CDR2 reads FYNNEI. J was trimmed by 3 bases and V by 6 bases; bases with no gene match: 13. CDR3 DNA sequence: TGTGCCAGCAGCGAAATTCCCGCGACTAGCGTCTACGAGCAGTACTTC. Translation: CASSEIPATSVYEQYF.